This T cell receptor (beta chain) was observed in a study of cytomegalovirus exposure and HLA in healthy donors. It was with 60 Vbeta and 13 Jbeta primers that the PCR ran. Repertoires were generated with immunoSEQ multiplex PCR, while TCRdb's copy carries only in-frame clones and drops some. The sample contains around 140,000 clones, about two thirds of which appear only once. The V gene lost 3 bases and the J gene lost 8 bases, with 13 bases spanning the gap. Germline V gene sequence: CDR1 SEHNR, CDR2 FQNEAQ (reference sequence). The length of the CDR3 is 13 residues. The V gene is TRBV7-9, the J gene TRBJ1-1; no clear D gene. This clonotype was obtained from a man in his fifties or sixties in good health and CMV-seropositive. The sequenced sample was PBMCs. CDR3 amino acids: CASSLAGIMEAFF. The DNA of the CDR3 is TGTGCCAGCAGCTTGGCAGGAATTATGGAAGCTTTCTTT.